The rows below give T cell receptor beta chains drawn from one sample of a study of cytomegalovirus exposure and HLA in healthy donors. This table comes from immunoSEQ multiplex PCR, and its TCRdb copy is limited to in-frame clones, with some not included. The sample carries some 250,000 clones, 90% recorded once. The sample taken for sequencing was PBMCs. Receptor source: a young woman in good health and CMV-seronegative. CDR3s include the opening cysteine and the closing phenylalanine or tryptophan. D genes are given only for firm matches. Rows may omit the clone size; those that give it use once, few, many or a size class.

- TRBJ2-7 - TRBV5-1 CASSIGTNRVYEQYF TGCGCCAGCAGCATCGGGACGAATCGGGTCTACGAGCAGTACTTC
once TRBJ2-5 TRBD2 TRBV29-1 CSVEGTSRQGAQYF TGCAGCGTTGAAGGGACTAGCCGCCAAGGGGCCCAGTACTTC
- TRBJ2-7 TRBD2 TRBV7-6 CASSPRLAGVHEQYF TGTGCCAGCAGCCCAAGACTAGCGGGAGTCCACGAGCAGTACTTC
- TRBJ2-7 TRBD1 TRBV28 CASSLTGQGTYEQYF TGTGCCAGCAGTTTAACGGGACAGGGGACCTACGAGCAGTACTTC
- TRBJ1-4 - TRBV6-1 CASSEAPRTSELFF TGTGCCAGCAGTGAAGCCCCCAGGACATCGGAACTGTTTTTT
few TRBJ1-2 - TRBV30 CAWSNGGSVSYGYTF TGTGCCTGGAGTAACGGAGGGTCGGTATCCTATGGCTACACCTTC
- TRBJ2-7 - TRBV6-5 CASSYLRGKFYEQYF TGTGCCAGCAGTTACCTCAGGGGAAAATTCTACGAGCAGTACTTC
- TRBJ2-3 - TRBV25-1 CASSEGSGPDTQYF TGTGCCAGCAGTGAAGGGTCGGGCCCAGATACGCAGTATTTT
- TRBJ2-7 - TRBV7-2 CASTLKVWREPYEQYF TGTGCCAGCACCCTGAAGGTGTGGAGGGAACCCTACGAGCAGTACTTC
- TRBJ1-2 TRBD1 TRBV27 CASSPGTGGIYGYTF TGTGCCAGCAGTCCGGGGACAGGGGGCATCTATGGCTACACCTTC
- TRBJ2-3 - TRBV11-2 CASSLDPSSGTDTQYF TGTGCCAGCAGCTTAGACCCCAGTTCTGGCACAGATACGCAGTATTTT
- TRBJ2-3 - TRBV13 CASSLRTSTDTQYF TGTGCCAGCAGCCTACGGACTAGCACAGATACGCAGTATTTT
- TRBJ2-7 TRBD2 TRBV28 CASSSLSGMGLSEQYF TGTGCCAGCAGTTCGCTTAGCGGGATGGGTCTCTCCGAGCAGTACTTC
- TRBJ2-2 - TRBV7-9 CASSLELGELFF TGTGCCAGCAGCTTAGAACTCGGGGAGCTGTTTTTT
- TRBJ1-1 - TRBV9 CASSIGGANTEAFF TGTGCCAGCAGCATCGGGGGGGCGAACACTGAAGCTTTCTTT
- TRBJ2-7 TRBD1 TRBV27 CASSLVGQGLYEQYF TGTGCCAGCAGTTTGGTAGGACAGGGGCTATACGAGCAGTACTTC
- TRBJ2-7 TRBD2 TRBV9 CASSVEFAGGKDEQYF TGTGCCAGCAGCGTAGAGTTCGCGGGAGGGAAGGACGAGCAGTACTTC
- TRBJ2-3 - TRBV4-1 CASPKMRRESTDTQYF TGCGCCAGCCCTAAGATGCGCAGGGAGAGCACAGATACGCAGTATTTT
- TRBJ2-5 - TRBV27 CASSPEGRVETQYF TGTGCCAGCAGTCCTGAAGGGCGAGTAGAGACCCAGTACTTC
- TRBJ2-2 - TRBV2 CASRVSTLDTGELFF TGTGCCAGCAGGGTTAGTACTTTGGACACCGGGGAGCTGTTTTTT
- TRBJ2-3 TRBD2 TRBV27 CASSLEGLSLAFSDTQYF TGTGCCAGCAGTTTAGAGGGACTATCACTAGCTTTTTCAGATACGCAGTATTTT
- TRBJ2-7 - TRBV11-3 CASSLGARSSHEQYF TGTGCCAGCAGCTTAGGGGCTCGGTCGAGCCACGAGCAGTACTTC
- TRBJ2-3 - TRBV15 CATSGGDSTDTQYF TGTGCCACCAGCGGAGGAGATAGCACAGATACGCAGTATTTT
- TRBJ2-2 TRBD2 TRBV7-7 CASSLGGTRVRTGELFF TGTGCCAGCAGCTTAGGTGGGACTAGAGTGAGGACCGGGGAGCTGTTTTTT
- TRBJ1-1 - TRBV19 CASSIGTTTAHEAFF TGTGCCAGTAGTATAGGGACAACTACGGCCCATGAAGCTTTCTTT
- TRBJ2-2 - TRBV7-2 CASSLSGLANTGELFF TGTGCCAGCAGCTTGTCGGGACTTGCGAACACCGGGGAGCTGTTTTTT
- TRBJ2-7 - TRBV5-8 CASSLDPGLEQYF TGTGCCAGCAGCTTGGACCCAGGGCTCGAGCAGTACTTC
- TRBJ2-1 - TRBV28 CASGDTFSYNEQFF TGTGCCAGCGGGGACACCTTCTCCTACAATGAGCAGTTCTTC
- TRBJ2-7 - TRBV7-2 CASSWTYEQYF TGTGCCAGCAGCTGGACCTACGAGCAGTACTTC
- TRBJ2-5 - TRBV29-1 CSTREPGAQYF TGCAGCACTAGGGAGCCCGGGGCCCAGTACTTC
- TRBJ2-3 - TRBV6-1 CASGAGTSNADTQYF TGTGCCAGCGGAGCCGGGACTTCCAATGCAGATACGCAGTATTTT
- TRBJ2-7 TRBD2 TRBV9 CASSVTSVGEQYF TGTGCCAGCAGCGTAACTAGCGTTGGCGAGCAGTACTTC
- TRBJ2-1 - TRBV27 CASRLAGEQFF TGTGCCAGCAGACTAGCAGGTGAGCAGTTCTTC
- TRBJ1-5 TRBD1 TRBV19 CASIWTGTSNQPQHF TGTGCCAGTATTTGGACAGGAACTAGCAATCAGCCCCAGCATTTT
- TRBJ2-7 TRBD1 TRBV25-1 CASSVSGGAAYEQYF TGTGCCAGCAGTGTGTCAGGGGGCGCGGCTTACGAGCAGTACTTC
- TRBJ2-5 TRBD1 TRBV18 CASSTSGTGEETQYF TGTGCCAGCTCAACCTCCGGGACAGGGGAAGAGACCCAGTACTTC